A single sample gave rise to the 9 T cell receptor beta chains below, sequenced in a study of spatial heterogeneity in lung cancer. The time point is: sample taken at primary tumor resection. Whole RNA, which was extracted from tumor, nontumor lung tissue or frozen PBMC, was sequenced without any cell sorting. TCRdb independently ran MiXCR on the 5' RACE reads; one entry per CDR3 protein. The sample holds approximately 52,000 distinct CDR3 sequences, roughly 5% seen once. This sample comprised PBMCs, obtained at surgery. The receptors originated from a male donor with early-stage non-small cell lung cancer.

This clonotype was found many times. V is TRBV29-1 and J is TRBJ2-7; 7 bases match TRBD1. The germline V gene encodes CDR1 SQVTM and CDR2 ANQGSEA. The CDR3 is 13 amino acids. V dropped 4 bases and J dropped 2; count of bases not matched to a gene: 5. The CDR3: CSVGQGATYEQYF. In nucleotides, the CDR3 is TGCAGCGTTGGACAGGGCGCTACCTACGAGCAGTACTTC.

This clonotype was observed at least ten times. This rearrangement joins TRBV7-2 to TRBJ1-1; a weak D match, TRBD1 (5 bases). The germline V gene encodes CDR1 SGHTA and CDR2 FQGNSA. The CDR3 has 12 amino acids. Trimming took off 3 bases at V and 5 bases at J, with 7 bases between the two ends. CDR3 sequence reads: CASSFRATEAFF. The CDR3 DNA reads as TGTGCCAGCAGCTTCAGGGCAACTGAAGCTTTCTTT.

This clonotype showed up many times. This chain links TRBV7-9 with TRBJ2-1, with 14 bases lining up with TRBD2. The CDR3 loop spans 15 amino acids. J was trimmed by 8 bases and V by 10 bases; bases with no gene match: 10. The germline V gene encodes CDR1 SEHNR and CDR2 FQNEAQ (reference sequence). The CDR3 bases are TGTGCCACATCGACTAGCGGGAGGGCGAAGGATGAGCAGTTCTTC. This encodes CATSTSGRAKDEQFF.

At least ten counts were recorded for this clonotype. The rearrangement links TRBV7-3 to TRBJ2-1, with unresolved D. CDR1 and CDR2 from the germline V gene are SGHTA and FQGTGA. The CDR3 covers 15 residues. V gave up 1 base and J gave up 4 bases, with 11 bases separating them. The CDR3 DNA is TGTGCCAGCAGCTTAATTGGACGAGAGTACAATGAGCAGTTCTTC. As protein: CASSLIGREYNEQFF.

With respect to this clonotype: This may arise from a read error, as a much more abundant clone is one base away. The chain combines TRBV7-7 with TRBJ2-1; a weak D match, TRBD2 (5 bases). Germline lookup yields CDR1 SSHAT and CDR2 FNYEAQ (reference sequence). V was trimmed by 5 bases and J by 11 bases, leaving 13 bases between them. The CDR3 runs 12 residues. In DNA form, the CDR3 reads TGTGCCAGCAGCCAAGGAGGCGATAAGCAGTTCTTC. Protein sequence: CASSQGGDKQFF.

This clonotype was seen repeatedly, ten times or more. The V gene is TRBV5-1, the J gene TRBJ2-7; D could derive from TRBD1 or TRBD2 (6 bases each). CDR3 length: 14 residues. CDR1 SGHRS and CDR2 YFSETQ come from the germline V gene. V was pared by 4 bases and J by 5 bases, with 16 bases between. CDR3 coding DNA: TGCGCCAGCAGCATAAGTTGGGGGGCCCACGAGCAGTACTTC. Its translation: CASSISWGAHEQYF. Full variable domain (rest looked up from reference TRBV5-1 and TRBJ2-7): KAGVTQTPRYLIKTRGQQVTLSCSPISGHRSVSWYQQTPGQGLQFLFEYFSETQRNKGNFPGRFSGRQFSNSRSEMNVSTLELGDSALYLCASSISWGAHEQYFGPGTRLTVT.

This clonotype has a count of ten or more. V gene TRBV10-3 combines with J gene TRBJ2-7, with D perhaps TRBD2 (6 bases). Germline assignment: CDR1 ENHRY and CDR2 SYGVKD. The CDR3 runs to 13 residues. The V and J ends lost 9 bases and 1 base respectively, with 13 bases between them. The CDR3: CAIRPGTSYEQYF. CDR3 bases: TGTGCCATTCGCCCCGGGACTTCCTACGAGCAGTACTTC.

This clonotype was detected ten times or more. The chain is built from TRBV5-1 and TRBJ2-5; 8 bases map to TRBD2. V shed 0 bases and J 2 bases; nucleotides not matched to a gene: 3. CDR1 and CDR2 (germline): SGHRS, YFSETQ. This CDR3 is 15 amino acids long. The CDR3, as DNA: TGCGCCAGCAGCTTGGCCTTAGCGGGACAAGAGACCCAGTACTTC. This translates into CASSLALAGQETQYF. Combining the CDR3 with reference TRBV5-1 and TRBJ2-5 gives the whole variable domain KAGVTQTPRYLIKTRGQQVTLSCSPISGHRSVSWYQQTPGQGLQFLFEYFSETQRNKGNFPGRFSGRQFSNSRSEMNVSTLELGDSALYLCASSLALAGQETQYFGPGTRLLVL.

This clonotype was recorded many times. CDR3 sequence (DNA): TGCAGTGCTAGAGATCAGACCGACTCCTACGAGCAGTACTTC. It codes for CSARDQTDSYEQYF. The chain couples TRBV20-1 to TRBJ2-7; no reliable D call. The CDR3 is made up of 14 amino acids. The V gene lost 0 bases and the J gene lost 0 bases, with 9 bases spanning the gap. CDR1 DFQATT and CDR2 SNEGSKA come from the germline V gene (reference sequence).